A selection of T cell receptor beta chains follows, all from one sample in a study of somatic mutations in cytotoxic T cells in rheumatoid arthritis. Libraries were prepared by immunoSEQ multiplex PCR; TCRdb keeps only in-frame clonotypes and omits some of them. The sample has about 16,000 clones, roughly 73% seen once; the top ten hold roughly a fifth. The material sequenced was CD8+ T cells sorted from blood. The source is an adult with rheumatoid arthritis. The CDR3 runs from the conserved cysteine through the conserved F or W. A D gene is named only where the DNA matches it firmly. Size is stated for part of the rows, as once, few or many counts, or as a class when the clone is expanded.

cdr3_aa,cdr3_nt,v_call,d_call,j_call,clone_size
CASIPLGREEVDTQYF,TGTGCCAGCATTCCCTTAGGACGGGAGGAGGTAGATACGCAGTATTTT,TRBV21-1,-,TRBJ2-3,-
CAISTGSQAFF,TGTGCCATCTCAACGGGTTCCCAAGCTTTCTTT,TRBV28,-,TRBJ1-1,-
CSVEQGFGYEQYF,TGCAGCGTGGAACAGGGATTCGGGTACGAGCAGTACTTC,TRBV29-1,-,TRBJ2-7,-
CAWPRQKNTGELFF,TGTGCCTGGCCAAGACAGAAGAACACCGGGGAGCTGTTTTTT,TRBV30,-,TRBJ2-2,-
CASSLYSGSNNEQFF,TGTGCCAGCAGTTTATATAGCGGGAGTAACAATGAGCAGTTCTTC,TRBV27,TRBD2,TRBJ2-1,-
CASSNYRGINEKLFF,TGTGCCAGCAGCAACTACAGGGGCATTAATGAAAAACTGTTTTTT,TRBV13,TRBD1,TRBJ1-4,-
CASSPTGGTGESKTQYF,TGTGCCAGCAGCCCAACGGGGGGGACAGGGGAAAGTAAGACCCAGTACTTC,TRBV11-3,TRBD1,TRBJ2-5,-
CASSLPGEGPPSEQYF,TGTGCCAGCAGTTTACCCGGGGAGGGCCCTCCTAGTGAGCAGTACTTC,TRBV28,TRBD2,TRBJ2-7,-
CASTGAQYNEQFF,TGTGCCAGCACGGGGGCCCAATACAATGAGCAGTTCTTC,TRBV27,-,TRBJ2-1,-
CASNLAGTGKPGELFF,TGCGCCAGCAACCTCGCCGGGACAGGGAAGCCCGGGGAGCTGTTTTTT,TRBV4-1,TRBD1,TRBJ2-2,-
CASSLTLGQGFDEQYF,TGTGCCAGCTCCCTTACACTGGGGCAGGGATTTGACGAGCAGTACTTC,TRBV18,-,TRBJ2-7,-
CASSLAGRTTNEKLFF,TGTGCCAGCAGCTTGGCAGGCCGCACGACTAATGAAAAACTGTTTTTT,TRBV5-8,-,TRBJ1-4,-
CASRAPDGPQYF,TGTGCCAGCAGAGCCCCGGACGGGCCGCAGTACTTC,TRBV28,-,TRBJ2-5,-
CASSLDSGAYNEQFF,TGTGCCAGCAGCTTGGATAGCGGAGCCTACAATGAGCAGTTCTTC,TRBV5-8,-,TRBJ2-1,-
CASSQDPSGSGNEQFF,TGTGCCAGCAGCCAAGATCCCAGCGGGAGTGGCAATGAGCAGTTCTTC,TRBV4-2,TRBD2,TRBJ2-1,once
CASSELAGGYGYTF,TGTGCCAGCAGTGAACTGGCAGGGGGATATGGCTACACCTTC,TRBV6-1,TRBD1,TRBJ1-2,-
CASSLEDLRLAGVYEQYF,TGTGCCAGCAGCTTGGAGGACTTGAGGCTAGCGGGAGTCTACGAGCAGTACTTC,TRBV5-6,TRBD2,TRBJ2-7,-
CASSLGDLWGYTF,TGTGCCAGCAGCTTAGGCGACCTCTGGGGCTACACCTTC,TRBV11-2,-,TRBJ1-2,-
CASSLAGDGYTF,TGTGCCAGCAGCTTAGCAGGGGATGGCTACACCTTC,TRBV7-9,-,TRBJ1-2,few
CASSRVRISGANVLTF,TGTGCCAGCAGCAGGGTCCGGATATCTGGGGCCAACGTCCTGACTTTC,TRBV5-6,-,TRBJ2-6,-
CASSLEGWAGVVTDTQYF,TGTGCCAGCAGCCTAGAAGGCTGGGCGGGAGTTGTAACAGATACGCAGTATTTT,TRBV7-2,TRBD2,TRBJ2-3,once
CASSLGTEAFF,TGTGCCAGCAGCTTAGGCACTGAAGCTTTCTTT,TRBV7-9,-,TRBJ1-1,medium-sized
CASSSSPSGFQYF,TGTGCCAGCAGCTCCTCCCCGTCGGGCTTTCAGTACTTC,TRBV7-2,-,TRBJ2-4,-
CSVVGQVPRGYTF,TGCAGCGTTGTGGGACAGGTCCCGAGAGGCTACACCTTC,TRBV29-1,TRBD1,TRBJ1-2,once
CASSLVSAEAFF,TGTGCCAGCAGCTTGGTGTCAGCAGAAGCTTTCTTT,TRBV5-8,-,TRBJ1-1,-
CATQGTGNTIYF,TGTGCCACCCAGGGGACTGGAAACACCATATATTTT,TRBV30,-,TRBJ1-3,-
CASSQASASSYNEQFF,TGCGCCAGCAGCCAGGCTAGCGCCAGCTCCTACAATGAGCAGTTCTTC,TRBV4-3,-,TRBJ2-1,-
CASSPPTGVETEAFF,TGTGCCAGCAGCCCTCCGACAGGGGTTGAGACTGAAGCTTTCTTT,TRBV5-4,TRBD1,TRBJ1-1,few
CASSQGSGTSAYNEQFF,TGTGCCAGCAGCCAGGGTTCCGGGACTAGCGCCTACAATGAGCAGTTCTTC,TRBV11-2,TRBD2,TRBJ2-1,-
CASTPEGGLDTQYF,TGCGCCAGCACCCCGGAAGGGGGTCTAGATACGCAGTATTTT,TRBV5-1,-,TRBJ2-3,-
CASSTRTGGFYNEQFF,TGTGCCAGCAGCACCCGGACAGGGGGCTTCTACAATGAGCAGTTCTTC,TRBV14,TRBD1,TRBJ2-1,-
CASSLTMTGGGTEAFF,TGTGCCAGCAGCCTAACGATGACAGGGGGCGGGACTGAAGCTTTCTTT,TRBV9,TRBD1,TRBJ1-1,-
CASRGYGNQPQHF,TGTGCCAGCCGGGGGTATGGCAATCAGCCCCAGCATTTT,TRBV19,-,TRBJ1-5,-
CVSSFLPLRSGFGNTIYF,TGTGTCAGCAGTTTCTTACCACTCCGTTCGGGGTTCGGAAACACCATATATTTT,TRBV27,-,TRBJ1-3,-
CASSRQTNEKLFF,TGTGCCAGCAGCCGACAGACTAATGAAAAACTGTTTTTT,TRBV4-2,-,TRBJ1-4,once
CASSQAGSYEQYF,TGTGCCAGCAGCCAAGCCGGCTCCTACGAGCAGTACTTC,TRBV14,-,TRBJ2-7,-
CASSSKDRASFYGYTF,TGTGCCAGCAGTTCAAAAGACAGGGCTTCTTTCTATGGCTACACCTTC,TRBV27,TRBD1,TRBJ1-2,-
CASSEFFDRVTSYEQYF,TGTGCCAGCAGTGAATTTTTTGACAGGGTAACATCTTACGAGCAGTACTTC,TRBV2,TRBD1,TRBJ2-7,-
CASSQDTGGSGETQYF,TGCGCCAGCAGCCAAGATACGGGAGGGTCCGGGGAGACCCAGTACTTC,TRBV4-3,TRBD2,TRBJ2-5,-
CAGQRAGQGTSYEQYF,TGTGCCGGACAGCGGGCGGGACAGGGGACTTCCTACGAGCAGTACTTC,TRBV11-3,TRBD1,TRBJ2-7,-
CASSQDNYEQYF,TGTGCCAGCAGCCAAGACAACTACGAGCAGTACTTC,TRBV5-5,-,TRBJ2-7,-
CASSLDLTAGGPPEQYF,TGTGCCAGCAGCTTGGATCTGACGGCGGGAGGGCCGCCGGAGCAGTACTTC,TRBV5-5,TRBD2,TRBJ2-7,-
CASSYGVGAFF,TGTGCCAGCAGTTACGGGGTTGGAGCTTTCTTT,TRBV6-5,-,TRBJ1-1,-
CASSVSGRALNGELFF,TGTGCCAGTAGCGTTAGCGGGAGGGCCTTGAACGGGGAGCTGTTTTTT,TRBV19,TRBD2,TRBJ2-2,-
CASSRLAGGPETQYF,TGTGCCAGCAGCCGATTAGCGGGAGGGCCAGAGACCCAGTACTTC,TRBV6-5,TRBD2,TRBJ2-5,few
CASSPHLAGGPLETQYF,TGTGCCAGCAGCCCGCACCTAGCGGGAGGGCCCTTGGAGACCCAGTACTTC,TRBV5-5,TRBD2,TRBJ2-5,-
CASSGTRDYEQYF,TGCGCCAGCAGCGGCACCAGGGATTACGAGCAGTACTTC,TRBV5-1,-,TRBJ2-7,-
CASSFRVAGPLYEQYF,TGTGCCAGCAGCTTTAGGGTGGCAGGACCCCTCTACGAGCAGTACTTC,TRBV7-9,-,TRBJ2-7,few
CASTGGGTYEQYF,TGTGCCAGTACCGGAGGGGGCACGTACGAGCAGTACTTC,TRBV19,-,TRBJ2-7,-
CASSYRGGSAFF,TGTGCCAGCAGTTACCGCGGGGGATCAGCTTTCTTT,TRBV6-6,-,TRBJ1-1,-